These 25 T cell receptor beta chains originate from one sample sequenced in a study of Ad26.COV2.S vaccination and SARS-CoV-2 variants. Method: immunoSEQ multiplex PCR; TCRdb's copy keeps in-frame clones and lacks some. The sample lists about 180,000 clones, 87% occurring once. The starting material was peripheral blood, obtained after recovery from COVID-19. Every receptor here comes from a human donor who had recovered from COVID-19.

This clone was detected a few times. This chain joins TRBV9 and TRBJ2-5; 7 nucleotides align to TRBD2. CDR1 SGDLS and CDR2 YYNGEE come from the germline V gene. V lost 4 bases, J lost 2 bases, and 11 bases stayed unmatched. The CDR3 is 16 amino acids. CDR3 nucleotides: TGTGCCAGCAGCTCCACTTTATGGGGGGGACAAGAGACCCAGTACTTC. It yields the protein CASSSTLWGGQETQYF.

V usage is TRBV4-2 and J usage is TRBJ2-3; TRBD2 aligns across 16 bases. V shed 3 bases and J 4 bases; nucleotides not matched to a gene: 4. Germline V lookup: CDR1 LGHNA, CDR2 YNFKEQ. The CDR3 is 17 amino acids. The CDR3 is CASSHGTSGRGPDTQYF. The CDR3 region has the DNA TGTGCCAGCAGCCATGGGACTAGCGGGAGGGGGCCAGATACGCAGTATTTT.

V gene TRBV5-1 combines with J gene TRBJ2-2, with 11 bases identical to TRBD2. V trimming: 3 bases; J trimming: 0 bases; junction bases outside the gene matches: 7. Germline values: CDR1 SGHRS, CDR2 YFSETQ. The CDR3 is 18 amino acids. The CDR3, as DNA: TGCGCCAGCAGCTGGGTGACTAGCGGGGACGCGAACACCGGGGAGCTGTTTTTT. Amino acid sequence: CASSWVTSGDANTGELFF.

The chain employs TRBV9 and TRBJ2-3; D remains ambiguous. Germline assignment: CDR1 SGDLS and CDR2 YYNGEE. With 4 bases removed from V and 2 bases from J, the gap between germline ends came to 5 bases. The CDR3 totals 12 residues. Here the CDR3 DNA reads TGTGCCAGCAGCTTGAACACAGATACGCAGTATTTT. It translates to CASSLNTDTQYF.

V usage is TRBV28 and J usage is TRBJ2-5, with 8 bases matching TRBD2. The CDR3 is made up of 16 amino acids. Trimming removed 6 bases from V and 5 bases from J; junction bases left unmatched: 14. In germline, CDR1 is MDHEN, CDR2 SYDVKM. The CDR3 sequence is CASSPSREGLGETQYF. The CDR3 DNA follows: TGTGCCAGCAGCCCTTCTCGGGAGGGCCTGGGTGAGACCCAGTACTTC.

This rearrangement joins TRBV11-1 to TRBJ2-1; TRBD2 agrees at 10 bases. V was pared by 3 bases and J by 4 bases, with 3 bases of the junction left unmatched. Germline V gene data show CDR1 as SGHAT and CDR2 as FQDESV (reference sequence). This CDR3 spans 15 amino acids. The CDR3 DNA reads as TGTGCCAGCAGCTTTTCTAGCGGGGGATACAATGAGCAGTTCTTC. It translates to CASSFSSGGYNEQFF.

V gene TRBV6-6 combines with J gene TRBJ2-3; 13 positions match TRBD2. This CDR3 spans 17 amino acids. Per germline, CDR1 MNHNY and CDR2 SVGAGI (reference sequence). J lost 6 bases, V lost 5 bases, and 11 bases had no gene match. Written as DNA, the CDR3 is TGTGCCAGCAGTCACGGACTAGCGGGAGCTGCCCGCGATACGCAGTATTTT. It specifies CASSHGLAGAARDTQYF.

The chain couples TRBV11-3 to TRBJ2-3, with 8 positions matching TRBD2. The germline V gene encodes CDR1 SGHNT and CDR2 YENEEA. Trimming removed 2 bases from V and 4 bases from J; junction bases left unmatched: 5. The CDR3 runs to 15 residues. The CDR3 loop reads CASSLRGGISDTQYF. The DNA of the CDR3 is TGTGCCAGCAGCTTACGGGGGGGTATATCAGATACGCAGTATTTT.

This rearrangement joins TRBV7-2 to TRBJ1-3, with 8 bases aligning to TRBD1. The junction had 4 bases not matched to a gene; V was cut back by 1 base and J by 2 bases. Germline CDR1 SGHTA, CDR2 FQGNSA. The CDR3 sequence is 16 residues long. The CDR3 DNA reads TGTGCCAGCAGCTTAGTCACAGGGGGTCCTGGAAACACCATATATTTT. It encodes CASSLVTGGPGNTIYF.

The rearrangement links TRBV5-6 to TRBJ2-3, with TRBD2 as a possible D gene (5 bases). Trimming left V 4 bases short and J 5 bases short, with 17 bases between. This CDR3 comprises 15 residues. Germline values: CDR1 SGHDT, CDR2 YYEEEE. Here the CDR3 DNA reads TGTGCCAGCAGCCTCGGAGGCGAAACGGGAGATACGCAGTATTTT. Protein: CASSLGGETGDTQYF.

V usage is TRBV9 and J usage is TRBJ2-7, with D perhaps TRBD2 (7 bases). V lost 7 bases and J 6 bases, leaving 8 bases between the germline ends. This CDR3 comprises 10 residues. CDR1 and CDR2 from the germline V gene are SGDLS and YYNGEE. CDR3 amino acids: CASGGAEQYF. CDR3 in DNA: TGTGCCAGCGGGGGGGCCGAGCAGTACTTC.

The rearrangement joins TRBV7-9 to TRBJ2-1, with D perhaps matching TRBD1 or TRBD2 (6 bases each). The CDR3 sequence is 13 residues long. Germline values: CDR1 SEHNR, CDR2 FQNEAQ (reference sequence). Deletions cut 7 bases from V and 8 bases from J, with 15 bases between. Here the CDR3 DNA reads TGTGCCAGCACCACTCAGGGGACTCATGAGCAGTTCTTC. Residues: CASTTQGTHEQFF.

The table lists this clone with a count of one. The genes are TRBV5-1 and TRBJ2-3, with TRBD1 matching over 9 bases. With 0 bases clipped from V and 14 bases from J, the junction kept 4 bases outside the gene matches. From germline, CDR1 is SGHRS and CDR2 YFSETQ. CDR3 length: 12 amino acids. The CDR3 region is CASSLGTGATYF. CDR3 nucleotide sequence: TGCGCCAGCAGCTTGGGGACAGGGGCTACGTATTTT.

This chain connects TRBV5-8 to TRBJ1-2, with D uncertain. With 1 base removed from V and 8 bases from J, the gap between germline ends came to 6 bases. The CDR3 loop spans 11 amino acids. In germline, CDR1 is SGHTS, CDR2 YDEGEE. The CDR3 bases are TGTGCCAGCAGCTTGTCCGTGGGCTACACCTTC. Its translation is CASSLSVGYTF.

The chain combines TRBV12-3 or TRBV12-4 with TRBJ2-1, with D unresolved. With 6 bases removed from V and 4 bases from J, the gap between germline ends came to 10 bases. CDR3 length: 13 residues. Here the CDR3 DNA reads TGTGCCAGCAGACCAAGTCGGTACAATGAGCAGTTCTTC. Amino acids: CASRPSRYNEQFF.

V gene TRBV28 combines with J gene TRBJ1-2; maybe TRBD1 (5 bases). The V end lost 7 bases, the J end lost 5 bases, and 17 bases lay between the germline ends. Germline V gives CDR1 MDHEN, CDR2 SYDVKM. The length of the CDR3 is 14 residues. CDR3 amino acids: CASTPGGDFYGYTF. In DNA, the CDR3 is TGTGCCAGCACCCCCGGGGGGGACTTTTATGGCTACACCTTC.

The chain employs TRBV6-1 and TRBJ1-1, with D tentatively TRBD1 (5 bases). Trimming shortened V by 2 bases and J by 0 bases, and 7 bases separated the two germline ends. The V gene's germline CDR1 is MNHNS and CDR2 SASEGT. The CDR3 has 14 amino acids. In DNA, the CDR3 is TGTGCCAGCAGTGAACAGGGTATGAACACTGAAGCTTTCTTT. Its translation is CASSEQGMNTEAFF.

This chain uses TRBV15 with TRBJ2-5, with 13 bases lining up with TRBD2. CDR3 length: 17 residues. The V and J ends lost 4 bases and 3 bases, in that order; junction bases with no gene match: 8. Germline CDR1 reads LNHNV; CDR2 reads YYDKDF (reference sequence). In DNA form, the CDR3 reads TGTGCCACCAGCAAGGGTAGACTAGCGGGGGGTGAAGAGACCCAGTACTTC. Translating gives CATSKGRLAGGEETQYF.

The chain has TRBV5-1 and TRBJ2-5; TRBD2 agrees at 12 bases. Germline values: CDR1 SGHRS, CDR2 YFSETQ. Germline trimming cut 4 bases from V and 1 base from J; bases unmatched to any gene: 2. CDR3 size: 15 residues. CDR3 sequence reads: CASSILAGGQETQYF. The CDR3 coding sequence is TGCGCCAGCAGCATACTAGCGGGGGGCCAAGAGACCCAGTACTTC.

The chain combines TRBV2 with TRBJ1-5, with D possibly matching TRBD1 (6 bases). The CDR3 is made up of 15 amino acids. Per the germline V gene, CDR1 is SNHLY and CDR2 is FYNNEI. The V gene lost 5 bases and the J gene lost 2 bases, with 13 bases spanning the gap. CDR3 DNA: TGTGCCAGCAGTTCCGACAGGTCGGGCAATCAGCCCCAGCATTTT. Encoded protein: CASSSDRSGNQPQHF.

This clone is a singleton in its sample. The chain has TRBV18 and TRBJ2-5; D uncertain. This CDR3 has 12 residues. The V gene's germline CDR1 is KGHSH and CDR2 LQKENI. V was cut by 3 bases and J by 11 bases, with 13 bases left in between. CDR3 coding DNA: TGTGCCAGCTCACCTAACCGTGGTGGGCAGTACTTC. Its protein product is CASSPNRGGQYF.

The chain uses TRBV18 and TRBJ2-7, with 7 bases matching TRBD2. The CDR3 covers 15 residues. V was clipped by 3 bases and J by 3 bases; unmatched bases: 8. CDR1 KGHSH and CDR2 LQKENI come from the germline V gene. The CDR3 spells CASSPGTGGGYEQYF. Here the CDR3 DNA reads TGTGCCAGCTCACCGGGCACGGGGGGAGGCTACGAGCAGTACTTC.

CDR3 coding DNA: TGTGCCAGCAGGCCCCCGGGACTAGTATCCAATGAGCAGTTCTTC. It yields the protein CASRPPGLVSNEQFF. This chain links TRBV2 with TRBJ2-1; 8 bases map to TRBD2. Trimming cost V 6 bases and J 6 bases; bases outside gene matches: 10. CDR3 length: 15 residues. The germline gives CDR1 SNHLY, CDR2 FYNNEI.

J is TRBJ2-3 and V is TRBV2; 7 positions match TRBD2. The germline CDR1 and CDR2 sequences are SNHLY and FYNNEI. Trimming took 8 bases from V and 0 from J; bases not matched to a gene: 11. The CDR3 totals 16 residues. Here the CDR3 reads CASQHPLAASTDTQYF. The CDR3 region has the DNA TGTGCCAGCCAACATCCTCTAGCGGCGAGCACAGATACGCAGTATTTT.

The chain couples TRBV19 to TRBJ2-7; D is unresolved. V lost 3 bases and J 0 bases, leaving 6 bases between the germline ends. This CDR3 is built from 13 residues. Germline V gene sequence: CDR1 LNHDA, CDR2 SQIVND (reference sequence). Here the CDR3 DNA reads TGTGCCAGTAGTATCGTCCTCTCCTACGAGCAGTACTTC. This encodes CASSIVLSYEQYF.